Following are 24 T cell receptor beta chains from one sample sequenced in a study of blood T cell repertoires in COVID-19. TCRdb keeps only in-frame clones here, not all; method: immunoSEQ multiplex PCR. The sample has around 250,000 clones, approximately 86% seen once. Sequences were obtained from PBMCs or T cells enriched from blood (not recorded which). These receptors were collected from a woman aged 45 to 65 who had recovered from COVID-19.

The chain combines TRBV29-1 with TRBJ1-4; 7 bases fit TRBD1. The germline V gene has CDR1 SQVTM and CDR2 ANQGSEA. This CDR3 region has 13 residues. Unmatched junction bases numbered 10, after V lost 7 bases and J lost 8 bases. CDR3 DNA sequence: TGCAGCGGCGGTCAGGGGGGTAGAGAAAAACTGTTTTTT. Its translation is CSGGQGGREKLFF.

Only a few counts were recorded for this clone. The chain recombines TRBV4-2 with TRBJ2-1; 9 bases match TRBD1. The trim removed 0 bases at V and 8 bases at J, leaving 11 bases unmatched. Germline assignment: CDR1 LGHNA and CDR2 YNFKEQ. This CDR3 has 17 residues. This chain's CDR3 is CASSQEGAGQGHYEQFF. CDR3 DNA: TGTGCCAGCAGCCAAGAGGGGGCGGGACAGGGTCATTATGAGCAGTTCTTC.

CDR3 amino acids: CASMDSYGYTF. The DNA for the CDR3 is TGTGCCAGCATGGACAGCTATGGCTACACCTTC. The rearrangement links TRBV2 to TRBJ1-2, with D possibly TRBD1 on 6 matching bases. This CDR3 region has 11 residues. The V end was cut by 7 bases, the J end by 4 bases, with 7 bases between. Germline-derived CDR1 and CDR2 are SNHLY and FYNNEI.

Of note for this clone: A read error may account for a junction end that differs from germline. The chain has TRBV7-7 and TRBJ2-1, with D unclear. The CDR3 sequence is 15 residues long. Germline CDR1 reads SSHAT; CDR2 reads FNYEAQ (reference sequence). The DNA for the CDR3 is TGTGCTAGCATCCCGTCCGAGGAACCGGGCAATGAGCAGTTCTTC. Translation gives CASIPSEEPGNEQFF. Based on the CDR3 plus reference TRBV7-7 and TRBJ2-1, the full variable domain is GAGVSQSPRYKVTKRGQDVTLRCDPISSHATLYWYQQALGQGPEFLTYFNYEAQPDKSGLPSDRFSAERPEGSISTLTIQRTEQRDSAMYRCASIPSEEPGNEQFFGPGTRLTVL.

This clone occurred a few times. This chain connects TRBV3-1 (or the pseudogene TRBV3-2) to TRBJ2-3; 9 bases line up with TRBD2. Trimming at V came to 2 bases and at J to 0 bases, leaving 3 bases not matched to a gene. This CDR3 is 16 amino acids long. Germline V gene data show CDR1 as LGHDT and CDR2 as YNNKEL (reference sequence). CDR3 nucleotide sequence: TGTGCCAGCAGCCAACTAGCGGGAAGTAGCACAGATACGCAGTATTTT. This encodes CASSQLAGSSTDTQYF.

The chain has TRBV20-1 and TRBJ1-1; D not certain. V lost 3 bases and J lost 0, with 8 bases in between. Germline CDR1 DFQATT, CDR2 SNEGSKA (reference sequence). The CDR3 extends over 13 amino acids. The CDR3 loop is CSASRPLNTEAFF. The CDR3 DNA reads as TGCAGTGCTAGTCGTCCCTTGAACACTGAAGCTTTCTTT.

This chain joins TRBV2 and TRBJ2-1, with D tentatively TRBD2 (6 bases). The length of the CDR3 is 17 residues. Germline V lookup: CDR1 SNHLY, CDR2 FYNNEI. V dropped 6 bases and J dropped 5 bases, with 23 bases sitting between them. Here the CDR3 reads CASRTTGYTEGNNEQFF. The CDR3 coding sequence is TGTGCCAGCAGAACAACCGGTTATACGGAGGGGAACAATGAGCAGTTCTTC.

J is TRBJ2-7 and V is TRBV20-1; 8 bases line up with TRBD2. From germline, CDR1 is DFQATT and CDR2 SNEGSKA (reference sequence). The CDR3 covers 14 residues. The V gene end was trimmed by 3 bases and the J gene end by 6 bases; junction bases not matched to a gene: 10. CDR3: CSASLSGRAGEQYF. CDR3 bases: TGCAGTGCTAGTCTAAGCGGGAGAGCGGGCGAGCAGTACTTC.

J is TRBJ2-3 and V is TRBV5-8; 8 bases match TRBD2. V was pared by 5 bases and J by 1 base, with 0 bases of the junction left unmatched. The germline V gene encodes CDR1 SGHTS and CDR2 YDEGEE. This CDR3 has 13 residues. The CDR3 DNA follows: TGTGCCAGCAGGGGACTAGGCACAGATACGCAGTATTTT. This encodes CASRGLGTDTQYF.

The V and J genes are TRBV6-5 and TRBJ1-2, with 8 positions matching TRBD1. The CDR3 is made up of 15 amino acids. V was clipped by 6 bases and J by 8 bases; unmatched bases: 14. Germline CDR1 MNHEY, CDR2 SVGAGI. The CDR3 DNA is TGTGCCAGCAGATCACACTCGGACAGGGCGGGAGGCTACACCTTC. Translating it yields CASRSHSDRAGGYTF.

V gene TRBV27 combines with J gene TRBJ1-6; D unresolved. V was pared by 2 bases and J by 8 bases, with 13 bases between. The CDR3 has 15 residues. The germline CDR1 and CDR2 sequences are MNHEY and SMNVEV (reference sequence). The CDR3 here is CASSLLETWDSPLHF. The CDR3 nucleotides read TGTGCCAGCAGTTTACTGGAGACCTGGGATTCACCCCTCCACTTT.

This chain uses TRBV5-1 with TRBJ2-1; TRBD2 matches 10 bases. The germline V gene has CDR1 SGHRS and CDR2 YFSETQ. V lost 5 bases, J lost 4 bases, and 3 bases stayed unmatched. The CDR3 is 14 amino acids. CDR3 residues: CASRRTSGYNEQFF. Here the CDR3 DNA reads TGCGCCAGCAGGCGGACTAGCGGTTACAATGAGCAGTTCTTC.

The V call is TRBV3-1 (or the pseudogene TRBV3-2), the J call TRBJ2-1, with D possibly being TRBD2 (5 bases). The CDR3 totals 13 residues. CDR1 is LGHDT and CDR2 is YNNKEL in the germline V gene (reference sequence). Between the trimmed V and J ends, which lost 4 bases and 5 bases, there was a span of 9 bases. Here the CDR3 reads CASSRRRDNEQFF. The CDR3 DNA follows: TGTGCCAGCAGCCGGCGGCGGGACAATGAGCAGTTCTTC.

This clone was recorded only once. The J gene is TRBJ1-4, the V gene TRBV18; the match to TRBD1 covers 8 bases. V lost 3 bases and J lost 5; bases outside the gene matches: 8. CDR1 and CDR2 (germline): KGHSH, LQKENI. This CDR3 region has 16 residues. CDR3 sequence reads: CASSPGTGGANEKLFF. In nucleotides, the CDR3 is TGTGCCAGCTCACCCGGGACAGGTGGGGCCAATGAAAAACTGTTTTTT.

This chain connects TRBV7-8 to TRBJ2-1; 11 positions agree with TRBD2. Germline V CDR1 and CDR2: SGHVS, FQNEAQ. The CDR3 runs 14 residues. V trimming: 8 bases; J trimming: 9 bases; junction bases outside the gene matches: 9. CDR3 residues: CASGSGLAGGEQFF. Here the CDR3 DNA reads TGTGCCAGCGGCTCGGGGCTAGCGGGGGGTGAGCAGTTCTTC.

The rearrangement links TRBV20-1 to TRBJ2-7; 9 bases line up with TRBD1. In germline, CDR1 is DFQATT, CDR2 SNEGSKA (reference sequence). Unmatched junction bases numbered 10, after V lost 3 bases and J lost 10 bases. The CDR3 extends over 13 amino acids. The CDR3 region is CSASGTGYSEQYF. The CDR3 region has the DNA TGCAGTGCTAGTGGGACAGGGTATTCGGAACAGTACTTC.

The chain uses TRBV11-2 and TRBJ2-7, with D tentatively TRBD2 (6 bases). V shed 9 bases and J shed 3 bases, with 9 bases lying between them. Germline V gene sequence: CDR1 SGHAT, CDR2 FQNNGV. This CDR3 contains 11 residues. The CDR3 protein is CASGGGYEQYF. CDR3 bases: TGTGCCAGTGGGGGAGGCTACGAGCAGTACTTC. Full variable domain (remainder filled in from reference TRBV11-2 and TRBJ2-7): EAGVAQSPRYKIIEKRQSVAFWCNPISGHATLYWYQQILGQGPKLLIQFQNNGVVDDSQLPKDRFSAERLKGVDSTLKIQPAKLEDSAVYLCASGGGYEQYFGPGTRLTVT.

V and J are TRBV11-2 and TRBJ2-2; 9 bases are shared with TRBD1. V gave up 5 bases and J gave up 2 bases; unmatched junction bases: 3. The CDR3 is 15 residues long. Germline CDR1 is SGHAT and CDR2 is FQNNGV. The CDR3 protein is CASSPQGANTGELFF. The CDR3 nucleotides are TGTGCCAGCAGCCCACAGGGGGCCAACACCGGGGAGCTGTTTTTT. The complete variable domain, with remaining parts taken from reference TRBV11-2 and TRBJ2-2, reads EAGVAQSPRYKIIEKRQSVAFWCNPISGHATLYWYQQILGQGPKLLIQFQNNGVVDDSQLPKDRFSAERLKGVDSTLKIQPAKLEDSAVYLCASSPQGANTGELFFGEGSRLTVL.

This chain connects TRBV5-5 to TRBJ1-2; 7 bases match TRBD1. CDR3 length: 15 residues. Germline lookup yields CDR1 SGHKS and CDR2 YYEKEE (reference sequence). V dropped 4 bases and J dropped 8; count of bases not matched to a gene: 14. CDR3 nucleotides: TGTGCCAGCAGCCCCATGACAGGGCACTCTGGGGGCTACACCTTC. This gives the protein CASSPMTGHSGGYTF.

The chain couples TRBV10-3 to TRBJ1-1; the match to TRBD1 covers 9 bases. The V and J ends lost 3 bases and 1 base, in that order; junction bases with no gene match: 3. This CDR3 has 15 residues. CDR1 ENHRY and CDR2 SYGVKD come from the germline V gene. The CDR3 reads CAISDKTGGNTEAFF. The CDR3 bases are TGTGCCATCAGTGACAAGACAGGGGGGAACACTGAAGCTTTCTTT.

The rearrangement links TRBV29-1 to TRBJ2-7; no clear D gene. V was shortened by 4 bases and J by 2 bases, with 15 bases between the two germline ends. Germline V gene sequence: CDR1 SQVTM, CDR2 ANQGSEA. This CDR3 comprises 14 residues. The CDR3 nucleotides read TGCAGCGTTGTCCCTCCCCTGGCCCCCTACGAGCAGTACTTC. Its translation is CSVVPPLAPYEQYF.

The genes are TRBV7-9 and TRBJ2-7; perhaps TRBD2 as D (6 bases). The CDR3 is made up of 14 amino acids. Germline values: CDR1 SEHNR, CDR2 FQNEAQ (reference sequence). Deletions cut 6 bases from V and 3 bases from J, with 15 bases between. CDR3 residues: CASSSHGSRYEQYF. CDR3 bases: TGTGCCAGCAGTTCTCACGGGAGCCGCTACGAGCAGTACTTC.

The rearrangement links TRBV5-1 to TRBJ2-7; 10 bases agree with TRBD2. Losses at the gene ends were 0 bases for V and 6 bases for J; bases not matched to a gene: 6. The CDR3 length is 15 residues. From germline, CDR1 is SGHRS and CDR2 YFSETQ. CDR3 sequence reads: CASSLGSGRATEQYF. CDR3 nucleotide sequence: TGCGCCAGCAGCTTGGGAAGCGGGAGGGCCACCGAGCAGTACTTC.

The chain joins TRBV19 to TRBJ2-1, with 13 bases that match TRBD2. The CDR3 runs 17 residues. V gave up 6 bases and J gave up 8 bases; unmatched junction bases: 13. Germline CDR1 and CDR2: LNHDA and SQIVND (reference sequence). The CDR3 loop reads CASSPPGLAGVRYEQFF. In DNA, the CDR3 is TGTGCCAGTAGCCCTCCCGGACTAGCGGGAGTTAGGTATGAGCAGTTCTTC.